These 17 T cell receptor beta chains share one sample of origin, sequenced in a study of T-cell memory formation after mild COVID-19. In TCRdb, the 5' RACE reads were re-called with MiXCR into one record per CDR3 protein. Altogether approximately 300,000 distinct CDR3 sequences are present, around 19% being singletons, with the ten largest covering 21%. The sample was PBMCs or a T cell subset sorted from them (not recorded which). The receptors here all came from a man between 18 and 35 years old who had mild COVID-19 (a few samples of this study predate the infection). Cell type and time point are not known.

CDR3 in DNA: TGTGCCACCAGTGATTTGGCGGGGGATACGCAGTATTTT. It codes for CATSDLAGDTQYF. The chain couples TRBV24-1 to TRBJ2-3, with a tentative D call TRBD2 (6 bases). Germline V CDR1 and CDR2: KGHDR, SFDVKD. Trimming cost V 0 bases and J 6 bases, with 6 bases left between them. The CDR3 is made up of 13 amino acids.

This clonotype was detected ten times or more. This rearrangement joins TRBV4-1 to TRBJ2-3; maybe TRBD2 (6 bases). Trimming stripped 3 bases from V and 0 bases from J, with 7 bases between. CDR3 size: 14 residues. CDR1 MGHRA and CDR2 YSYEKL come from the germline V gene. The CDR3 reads CASSQRGSTDTQYF. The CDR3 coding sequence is TGCGCCAGCAGCCAGCGGGGAAGCACAGATACGCAGTATTTT.

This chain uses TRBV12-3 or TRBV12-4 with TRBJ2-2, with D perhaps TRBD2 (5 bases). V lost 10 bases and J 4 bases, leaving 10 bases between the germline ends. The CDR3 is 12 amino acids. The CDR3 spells CATRRSTGELFF. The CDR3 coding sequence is TGTGCCACCCGGAGGAGCACCGGGGAGCTGTTTTTT.

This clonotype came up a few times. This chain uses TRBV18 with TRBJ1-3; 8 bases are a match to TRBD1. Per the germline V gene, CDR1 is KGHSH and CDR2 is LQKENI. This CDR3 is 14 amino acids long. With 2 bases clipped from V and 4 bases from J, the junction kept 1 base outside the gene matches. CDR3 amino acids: CASSPGQGGNTIYF. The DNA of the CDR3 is TGTGCCAGCTCACCAGGACAGGGAGGAAACACCATATATTTT.

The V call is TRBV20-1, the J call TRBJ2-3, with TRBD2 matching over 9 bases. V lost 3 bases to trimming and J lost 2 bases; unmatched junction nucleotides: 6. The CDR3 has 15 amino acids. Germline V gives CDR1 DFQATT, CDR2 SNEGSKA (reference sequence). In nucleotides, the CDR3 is TGCAGTGCTAGTCAGACTAGCGGAGACACAGATACGCAGTATTTT. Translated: CSASQTSGDTDTQYF.

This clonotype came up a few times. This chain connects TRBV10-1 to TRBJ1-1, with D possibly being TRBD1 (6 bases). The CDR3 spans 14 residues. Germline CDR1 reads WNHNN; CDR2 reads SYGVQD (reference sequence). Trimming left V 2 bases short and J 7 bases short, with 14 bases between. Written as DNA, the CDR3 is TGCGCCAGCAGTGAGCAGAGGGGGGCCCTTGAAGCTTTCTTT. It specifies CASSEQRGALEAFF.

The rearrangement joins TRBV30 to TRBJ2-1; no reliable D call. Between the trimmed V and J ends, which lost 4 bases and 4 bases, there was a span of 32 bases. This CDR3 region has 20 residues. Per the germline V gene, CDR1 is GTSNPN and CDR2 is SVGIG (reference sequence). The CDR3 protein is CAWTVDPKPSATPLYNEQFF. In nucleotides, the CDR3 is TGTGCCTGGACCGTGGACCCGAAACCTTCCGCCACCCCGTTATACAATGAGCAGTTCTTC.

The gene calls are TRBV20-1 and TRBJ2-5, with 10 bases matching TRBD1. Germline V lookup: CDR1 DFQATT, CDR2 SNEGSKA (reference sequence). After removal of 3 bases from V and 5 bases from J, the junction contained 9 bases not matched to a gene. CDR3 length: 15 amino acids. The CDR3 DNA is TGCAGTGCTAGTTCCGGGACAGGGGCTTGGGAGACCCAGTACTTC. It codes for CSASSGTGAWETQYF.

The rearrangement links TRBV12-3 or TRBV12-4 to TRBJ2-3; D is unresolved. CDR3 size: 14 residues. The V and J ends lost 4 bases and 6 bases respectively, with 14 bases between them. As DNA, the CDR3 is TGTGCCAGCAGTTCCCCCCATCTCCAGGATACGCAGTATTTT. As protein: CASSSPHLQDTQYF.

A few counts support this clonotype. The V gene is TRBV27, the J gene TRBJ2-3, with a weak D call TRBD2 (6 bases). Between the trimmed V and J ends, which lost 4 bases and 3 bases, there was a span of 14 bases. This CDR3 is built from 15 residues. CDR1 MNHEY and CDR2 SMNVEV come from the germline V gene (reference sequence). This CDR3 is CASSSHPTRTDTQYF. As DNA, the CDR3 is TGTGCCAGCAGTTCCCACCCGACTAGGACAGATACGCAGTATTTT.

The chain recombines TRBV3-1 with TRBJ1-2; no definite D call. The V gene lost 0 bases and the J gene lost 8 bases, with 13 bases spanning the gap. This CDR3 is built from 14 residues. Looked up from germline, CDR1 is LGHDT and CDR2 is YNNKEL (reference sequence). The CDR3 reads CASSQDANGGGYTF. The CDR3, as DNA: TGTGCCAGCAGCCAAGATGCCAACGGCGGGGGCTACACCTTC.

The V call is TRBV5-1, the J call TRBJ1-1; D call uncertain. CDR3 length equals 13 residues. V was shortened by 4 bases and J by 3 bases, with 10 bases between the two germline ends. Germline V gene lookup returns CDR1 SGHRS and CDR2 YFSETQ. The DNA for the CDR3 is TGCGCCAGCAGCGTTCTAGGCCACACTGAAGCTTTCTTT. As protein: CASSVLGHTEAFF.

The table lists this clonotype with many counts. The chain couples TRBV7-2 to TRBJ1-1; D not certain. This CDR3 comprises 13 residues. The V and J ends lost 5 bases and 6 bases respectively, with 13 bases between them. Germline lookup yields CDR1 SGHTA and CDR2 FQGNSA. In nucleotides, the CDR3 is TGTGCCAGCAGCGTCTATTCTCGGGCTGAAGCTTTCTTT. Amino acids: CASSVYSRAEAFF. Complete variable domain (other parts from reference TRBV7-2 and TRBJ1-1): GAGVSQSPSNKVTEKGKDVELRCDPISGHTALYWYRQSLGQGLEFLIYFQGNSAPDKSGLPSDRFSAERTGGSVSTLTIQRTQQEDSAVYLCASSVYSRAEAFFGQGTRLTVV.

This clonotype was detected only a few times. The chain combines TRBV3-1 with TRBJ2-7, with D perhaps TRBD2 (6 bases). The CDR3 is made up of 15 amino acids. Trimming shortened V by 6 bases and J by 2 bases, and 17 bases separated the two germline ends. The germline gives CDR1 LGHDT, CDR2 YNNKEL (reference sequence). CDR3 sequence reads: CASSGGGRPPYEQYV. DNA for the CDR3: TGTGCCAGCAGTGGAGGAGGGAGGCCCCCCTACGAGCAGTACGTC.

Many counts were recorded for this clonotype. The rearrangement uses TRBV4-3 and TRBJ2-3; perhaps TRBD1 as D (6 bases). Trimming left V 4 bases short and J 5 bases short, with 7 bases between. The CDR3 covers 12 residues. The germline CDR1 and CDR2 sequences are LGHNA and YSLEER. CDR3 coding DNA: TGCGCCAGCAGCCCGGACAGAGATACGCAGTATTTT. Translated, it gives CASSPDRDTQYF.

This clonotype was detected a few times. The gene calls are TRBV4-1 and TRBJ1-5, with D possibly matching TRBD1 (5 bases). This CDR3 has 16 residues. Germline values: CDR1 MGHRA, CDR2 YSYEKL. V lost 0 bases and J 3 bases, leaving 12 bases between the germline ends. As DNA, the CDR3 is TGCGCCAGCAGCCAAGATGTGACAGCCCACAATCAGCCCCAGCATTTT. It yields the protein CASSQDVTAHNQPQHF.

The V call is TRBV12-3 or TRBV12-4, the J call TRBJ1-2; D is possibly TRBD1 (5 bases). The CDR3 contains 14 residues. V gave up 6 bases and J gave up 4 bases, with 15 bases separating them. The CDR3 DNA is TGTGCCAGCAGCCGGGGACCTCGCCTCTATGGCTACACCTTC. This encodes CASSRGPRLYGYTF.